A single sample is the source of the 27 T cell receptor beta chains below, sequenced in a study of CD8 T cells in Susac syndrome. An input of about 0.5 to 1 ug of RNA was subjected to reverse transcription using random hexamers. TCRdb reanalysed the immunoSEQ multiplex PCR reads using MiXCR and keeps one entry per CDR3 protein. Counted here are about 130,000 distinct CDR3 sequences, under 95% occurring once; the ten biggest clones make up under 0.25%. Sample: CD8+ T cells from PBMCs. The receptors were sampled from a human donor with multiple sclerosis.

The chain links TRBV28 to TRBJ2-4; D could derive from TRBD1 or TRBD2 (6 bases each). Germline values: CDR1 MDHEN, CDR2 SYDVKM. The CDR3 loop spans 21 amino acids. Between the trimmed V and J ends, which lost 7 bases and 6 bases, there was a span of 37 bases. In DNA form, the CDR3 reads TGTGCCAGCAAGGGGGGTCCCCTTTTGGTTGAGCCGACGGGCCGGATAAACATTCAGTACTTC. It codes for CASKGGPLLVEPTGRINIQYF.

The chain joins TRBV12-5 to TRBJ2-1, with a weak D call TRBD1 (6 bases). V was clipped by 6 bases and J by 6 bases, with 9 bases between them. The CDR3 is 12 residues long. CDR1 LGHNT and CDR2 FRNRAP come from the germline V gene. CDR3 bases: TGTGCTAGTGGCAGACAGGCCAATGAGCAGTTCTTC. Encoded protein: CASGRQANEQFF.

The chain employs TRBV27 and TRBJ2-3; D unclear. Trimming removed 3 bases from V and 2 bases from J, with 9 bases in between. The germline gives CDR1 MNHEY, CDR2 SMNVEV (reference sequence). The CDR3 has 14 amino acids. DNA of the CDR3: TGTGCCAGCAGTTTCGGAGCGTCCACAGATACGCAGTATTTT. Its translation: CASSFGASTDTQYF.

This rearrangement joins TRBV30 to TRBJ2-1, with 8 bases that match TRBD1. The germline V gene encodes CDR1 GTSNPN and CDR2 SVGIG (reference sequence). Trimming took 0 bases from V and 7 from J; bases not matched to a gene: 11. The CDR3 sequence is 16 residues long. The CDR3 sequence is CAWSVEATGGINEQFF. The CDR3 DNA is TGTGCCTGGAGTGTGGAGGCCACAGGGGGGATAAATGAGCAGTTCTTC.

This clonotype was seen a few times. V gene TRBV6-2 or TRBV6-3 combines with J gene TRBJ2-2; D not certain. Trimming cost V 5 bases and J 5 bases, with 6 bases left between them. CDR3 length: 12 residues. Germline CDR1 reads MNHEY; CDR2 reads SVGEGT. CDR3: CASSHPTGELFF. In DNA, the CDR3 is TGTGCCAGCAGTCACCCGACCGGGGAGCTGTTTTTT.

In its sample, this clonotype was seen a few times. The CDR3 nucleotides read TGTGCCAGCAGCCCTGTGGGACTCTTGGGCACCGGGGAGCTGTTTTTT. This translates into CASSPVGLLGTGELFF. The chain is built from TRBV7-3 and TRBJ2-2; the D gene is possibly TRBD2 (6 bases). Trimming removed 5 bases at V and 4 bases at J, with 17 bases between. The CDR3 has 16 amino acids. CDR1 is SGHTA and CDR2 is FQGTGA in the germline V gene. Looking up the rest from reference TRBV7-3 and TRBJ2-2 gives the full variable domain: GAGVSQTPSNKVTEKGKYVELRCDPISGHTALYWYRQSLGQGPEFLIYFQGTGAADDSGLPNDRFFAVRPEGSVSTLKIQRTERGDSAVYLCASSPVGLLGTGELFFGEGSRLTVL.

In its sample, this clonotype was seen a few times. The chain employs TRBV7-9 and TRBJ1-2; D gene ambiguous. Trimming took off 7 bases at V and 6 bases at J, with 12 bases between the two ends. From germline, CDR1 is SEHNR and CDR2 FQNEAQ (reference sequence). This CDR3 is 12 amino acids long. Here the CDR3 reads CASNLGFDGYTF. Here the CDR3 DNA reads TGTGCCAGCAACTTGGGGTTTGATGGCTACACCTTC. The variable domain in full, with the rest retrieved from reference TRBV7-9 and TRBJ1-2, is DTGVSQNPRHKITKRGQNVTFRCDPISEHNRLYWYRQTLGQGPEFLTYFQNEAQLEKSRLLSDRFSAERPKGSFSTLEIQRTEQGDSAMYLCASNLGFDGYTFGSGTRLTVV.

V usage is TRBV20-1 and J usage is TRBJ2-1; 7 bases map to TRBD2. J lost 1 base, V lost 0 bases, and 6 bases had no gene match. This CDR3 has 16 residues. CDR1 and CDR2 (germline): DFQATT, SNEGSKA (reference sequence). The CDR3 coding sequence is TGCAGTGCTAGAGATAAGGCGGGAGTATCCTACAATGAGCAGTTCTTC. Translation gives CSARDKAGVSYNEQFF.

V gene TRBV30 combines with J gene TRBJ1-1, with D unresolved. This CDR3 is built from 15 residues. Trimming shortened V by 5 bases and J by 2 bases, and 18 bases separated the two germline ends. The germline V gene has CDR1 GTSNPN and CDR2 SVGIG (reference sequence). CDR3: CAWEYLQTDNTEAFF. The CDR3 DNA is TGTGCCTGGGAATACCTACAGACGGATAACACTGAAGCTTTCTTT.

The rearrangement joins TRBV6-2 or TRBV6-3 to TRBJ2-7; 8 bases are shared with TRBD1. J gave up 7 bases and V 7 bases, and 12 bases lay outside the gene matches. The germline CDR1 and CDR2 sequences are MNHEY and SVGEGT. This CDR3 has 14 amino acids. CDR3 coding DNA: TGTGCCAGCACATCAGGGGGCCCTCGTTCGGAGCAGTACTTC. Protein product: CASTSGGPRSEQYF.

The chain joins TRBV7-9 to TRBJ1-5; TRBD1 is a possible D gene (5 bases). V was shortened by 6 bases and J by 2 bases, with 11 bases between the two germline ends. CDR1 is SEHNR, CDR2 FQNEAQ, per germline (reference sequence). The CDR3 length is 14 residues. The CDR3, as DNA: TGTGCCAGCAGTTCAGGGCTGGGCAATCAGCCCCAGCATTTT. Encoded protein: CASSSGLGNQPQHF.

The chain recombines TRBV7-2 with TRBJ1-2; D not resolved. The germline V and J ends were trimmed by 3 bases and 6 bases, with 14 bases remaining between them. The CDR3 extends over 14 amino acids. The germline V gene encodes CDR1 SGHTA and CDR2 FQGNSA. This CDR3 is CASSFSSLPHGYTF. CDR3 in DNA: TGTGCCAGCAGCTTCTCGTCCCTCCCTCATGGCTACACCTTC.

This chain connects TRBV30 to TRBJ2-1; D might be TRBD1 (6 bases). This CDR3 contains 12 residues. Germline values: CDR1 GTSNPN, CDR2 SVGIG (reference sequence). Trimming left V 5 bases short and J 10 bases short, with 15 bases between. CDR3 amino acids: CAWVSTGNEQFF. CDR3 nucleotides: TGTGCCTGGGTATCCACAGGGAACGAGCAGTTCTTC.

V and J are TRBV20-1 and TRBJ1-5; D uncertain. The CDR3 length is 14 residues. CDR1 and CDR2 from the germline V gene are DFQATT and SNEGSKA (reference sequence). Trimming removed 2 bases at V and 1 base at J, with 9 bases between. Written as DNA, the CDR3 is TGCAGTGCTAGAATCGGGGAGAGCAATCAGCCCCAGCATTTT. This translates into CSARIGESNQPQHF.

V usage is TRBV7-9 and J usage is TRBJ1-1; D possibly corresponds to TRBD1 (6 bases). Trimming left V 5 bases short and J 0 bases short, with 7 bases between. The germline V gene encodes CDR1 SEHNR and CDR2 FQNEAQ (reference sequence). This CDR3 has 13 residues. The CDR3 sequence is CASSGQLNTEAFF. The CDR3 DNA follows: TGTGCCAGCAGCGGACAGCTGAACACTGAAGCTTTCTTT.

This clonotype was detected only once. The rearrangement links TRBV11-2 to TRBJ2-1; 7 bases are a match to TRBD2. Germline V gene lookup returns CDR1 SGHAT and CDR2 FQNNGV. CDR3 size: 13 residues. J lost 10 bases, V lost 4 bases, and 7 bases had no gene match. CDR3 in DNA: TGTGCCAGCAGCTCGGAAGGGGACTACGAGCAGTTCTTC. Translating it yields CASSSEGDYEQFF.

The rearrangement joins TRBV5-6 to TRBJ2-5; the match to TRBD1 covers 8 bases. Germline V gives CDR1 SGHDT, CDR2 YYEEEE. Losses at the gene ends were 4 bases for V and 1 base for J; bases not matched to a gene: 9. The CDR3 spans 16 residues. As DNA, the CDR3 is TGTGCCAGCAGCCCCCAGACAGGGGAAGTCCAAGAGACCCAGTACTTC. Protein product: CASSPQTGEVQETQYF.

This chain uses TRBV7-2 with TRBJ1-1; D gene uncertain. The CDR3 spans 12 residues. V shed 1 base and J shed 8 bases, with 8 bases lying between them. Germline CDR1 reads SGHTA; CDR2 reads FQGNSA. The CDR3: CASSLVGSEAFF. Written as DNA, the CDR3 is TGTGCCAGCAGCTTAGTTGGCTCCGAAGCTTTCTTT.

The rearrangement joins TRBV5-1 to TRBJ2-5; 8 positions match TRBD1. V was clipped by 3 bases and J by 4 bases; unmatched bases: 11. CDR3 length: 16 amino acids. Germline V gene sequence: CDR1 SGHRS, CDR2 YFSETQ. The CDR3 here is CASSWNGQGLGETQYF. CDR3 coding DNA: TGCGCCAGCAGCTGGAATGGACAGGGACTGGGAGAGACCCAGTACTTC.

J is TRBJ2-1 and V is TRBV7-3; D is uncertain. Germline CDR1 is SGHTA and CDR2 is FQGTGA. The CDR3 is made up of 14 amino acids. Trimming stripped 2 bases from V and 7 bases from J, with 12 bases between. CDR3 bases: TGTGCCAGCAGCTTAGTCGGAGCAGTAAATGAGCAGTTCTTC. This translates into CASSLVGAVNEQFF. The whole variable domain, remainder taken from reference TRBV7-3 and TRBJ2-1, is GAGVSQTPSNKVTEKGKYVELRCDPISGHTALYWYRQSLGQGPEFLIYFQGTGAADDSGLPNDRFFAVRPEGSVSTLKIQRTERGDSAVYLCASSLVGAVNEQFFGPGTRLTVL.

The chain recombines TRBV13 with TRBJ2-7, with D possibly matching TRBD2 (7 bases). The CDR3 has 15 residues. The V end was cut by 5 bases, the J end by 3 bases, with 17 bases between. Germline V CDR1 and CDR2: PRHDT, FYEKMQ (reference sequence). DNA of the CDR3: TGTGCCAGCAGCCCATCGGGGGGCGGCGTCTACGAGCAGTACTTC. It specifies CASSPSGGGVYEQYF.

This clonotype has only a few counts. This rearrangement joins TRBV4-3 to TRBJ2-7; TRBD2 might be the D (5 bases). CDR3 length: 14 residues. The V and J ends lost 4 bases and 6 bases respectively, with 16 bases between them. From germline, CDR1 is LGHNA and CDR2 YSLEER. CDR3 nucleotide sequence: TGCGCCAGCAGCCCCGGACTCCGGACGACCGAGCAGTACTTC. Its translation: CASSPGLRTTEQYF.

This chain connects TRBV19 to TRBJ2-4; D may be TRBD1 (5 bases). Trimming stripped 5 bases from V and 0 bases from J, with 11 bases between. The CDR3 runs to 15 residues. Germline V CDR1 and CDR2: LNHDA, SQIVND (reference sequence). In DNA form, the CDR3 reads TGTGCCAGTAGTCTGACAGTCCTAGCCAAAAACATTCAGTACTTC. It specifies CASSLTVLAKNIQYF. Full variable domain (missing parts from reference TRBV19 and TRBJ2-4): DGGITQSPKYLFRKEGQNVTLSCEQNLNHDAMYWYRQDPGQGLRLIYYSQIVNDFQKGDIAEGYSVSREKKESFPLTVTSAQKNPTAFYLCASSLTVLAKNIQYFGAGTRLSVL.

The gene calls are TRBV9 and TRBJ2-5; tentative D call: TRBD2 (6 bases). CDR1 is SGDLS and CDR2 is YYNGEE in the germline V gene. V was pared by 0 bases and J by 5 bases, with 14 bases between. The CDR3 is 15 amino acids. The CDR3 DNA reads as TGTGCCAGCAGCGTAGAAATGGGAGGAGGGGAGACCCAGTACTTC. Its protein product is CASSVEMGGGETQYF.

J is TRBJ1-2 and V is TRBV28; D is undetermined. Per germline, CDR1 MDHEN and CDR2 SYDVKM. The CDR3 length is 13 residues. V lost 6 bases, J lost 4 bases, and 12 bases lay in between. The CDR3 nucleotides read TGTGCCAGCAGCCTGAGGGCCGCCTATGGCTACACCTTC. Encoded protein: CASSLRAAYGYTF.

The rearrangement joins TRBV9 to TRBJ1-1; D is uncertain. This CDR3 region has 16 residues. V lost 5 bases to trimming and J lost 1 base, with 18 bases between them. Germline V CDR1 and CDR2: SGDLS, YYNGEE. The CDR3 DNA is TGTGCCAGCAGTGAGGAGGGTGCAGGACCGAACACTGAAGCTTTCTTT. This sequence encodes CASSEEGAGPNTEAFF.

The rearrangement links TRBV28 to TRBJ2-1; a possible D gene is TRBD2 (6 bases). V was shortened by 7 bases and J by 4 bases, with 17 bases between the two germline ends. Germline CDR1 reads MDHEN; CDR2 reads SYDVKM. CDR3 length: 15 residues. The DNA of the CDR3 is TGTGCCAGCACCTACGGGGGAGAGACTTACAATGAGCAGTTCTTC. Protein: CASTYGGETYNEQFF.